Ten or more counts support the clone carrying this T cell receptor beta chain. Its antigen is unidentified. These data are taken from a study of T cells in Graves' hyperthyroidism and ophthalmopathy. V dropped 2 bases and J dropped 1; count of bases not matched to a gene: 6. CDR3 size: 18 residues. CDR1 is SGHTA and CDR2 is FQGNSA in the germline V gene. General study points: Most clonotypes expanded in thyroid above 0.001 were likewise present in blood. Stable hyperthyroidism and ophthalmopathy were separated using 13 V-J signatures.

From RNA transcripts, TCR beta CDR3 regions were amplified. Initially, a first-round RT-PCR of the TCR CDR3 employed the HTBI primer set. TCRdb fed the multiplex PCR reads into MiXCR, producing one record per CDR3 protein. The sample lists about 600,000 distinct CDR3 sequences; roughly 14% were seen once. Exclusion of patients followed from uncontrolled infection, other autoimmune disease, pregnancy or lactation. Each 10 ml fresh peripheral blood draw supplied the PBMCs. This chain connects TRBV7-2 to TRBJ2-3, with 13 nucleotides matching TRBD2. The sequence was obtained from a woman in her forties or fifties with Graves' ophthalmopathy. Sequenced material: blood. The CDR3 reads CASSLTSGRAGGTDTQYF. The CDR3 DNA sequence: TGTGCCAGCAGCTTAACTAGCGGGAGGGCGGGGGGCACAGATACGCAGTATTTT.